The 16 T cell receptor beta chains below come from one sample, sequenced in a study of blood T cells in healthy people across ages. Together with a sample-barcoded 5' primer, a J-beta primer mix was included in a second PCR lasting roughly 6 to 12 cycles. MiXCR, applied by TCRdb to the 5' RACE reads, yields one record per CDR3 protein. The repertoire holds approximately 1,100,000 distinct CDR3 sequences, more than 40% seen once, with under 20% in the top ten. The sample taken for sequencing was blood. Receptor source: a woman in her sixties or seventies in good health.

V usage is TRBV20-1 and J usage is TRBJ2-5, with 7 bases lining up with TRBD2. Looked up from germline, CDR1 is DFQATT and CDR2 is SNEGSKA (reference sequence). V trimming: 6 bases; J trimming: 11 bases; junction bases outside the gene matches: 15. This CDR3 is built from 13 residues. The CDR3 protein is CSAELAPTNEQYF. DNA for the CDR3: TGCAGTGCGGAACTAGCGCCCACCAATGAGCAGTACTTC.

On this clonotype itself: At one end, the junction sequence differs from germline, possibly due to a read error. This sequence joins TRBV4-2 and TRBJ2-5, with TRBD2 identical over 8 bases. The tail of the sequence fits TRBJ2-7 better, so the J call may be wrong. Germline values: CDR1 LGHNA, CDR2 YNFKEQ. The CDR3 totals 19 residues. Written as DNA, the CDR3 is TGTGCCAGCAGCCAAGATAGGAGCCCGCTAGCGGGTCACTCCCACGAGCAGTACTTC. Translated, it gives CASSQDRSPLAGHSHEQYF.

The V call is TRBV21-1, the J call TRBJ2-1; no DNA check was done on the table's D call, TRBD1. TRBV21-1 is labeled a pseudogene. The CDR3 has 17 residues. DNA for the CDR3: TGTGCCAGCAGCAAGGGATACAGGGTCGGCTCCTACAATGAGCAGTTCTTC. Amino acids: CASSKGYRVGSYNEQFF.

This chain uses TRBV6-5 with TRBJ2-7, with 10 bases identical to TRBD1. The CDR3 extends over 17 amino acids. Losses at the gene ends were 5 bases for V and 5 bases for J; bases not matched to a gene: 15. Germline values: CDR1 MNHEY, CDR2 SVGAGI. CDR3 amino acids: CASSTLHRDRGTHEQYF. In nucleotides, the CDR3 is TGTGCCAGCAGTACTCTCCACCGGGACAGGGGTACCCACGAGCAGTACTTC.

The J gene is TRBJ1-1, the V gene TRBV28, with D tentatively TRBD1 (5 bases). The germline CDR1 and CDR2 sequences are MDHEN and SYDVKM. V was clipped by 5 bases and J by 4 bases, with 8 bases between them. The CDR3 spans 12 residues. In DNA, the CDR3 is TGTGCCAGCAGTAGGGGTTTCACTGAAGCTTTCTTT. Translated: CASSRGFTEAFF.

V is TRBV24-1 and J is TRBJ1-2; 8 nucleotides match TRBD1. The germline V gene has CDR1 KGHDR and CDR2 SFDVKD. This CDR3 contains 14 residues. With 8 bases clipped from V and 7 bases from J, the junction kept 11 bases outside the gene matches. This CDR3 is CATKVGQGRSGYTF. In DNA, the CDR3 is TGTGCCACCAAAGTCGGACAGGGAAGGAGTGGCTACACCTTC.

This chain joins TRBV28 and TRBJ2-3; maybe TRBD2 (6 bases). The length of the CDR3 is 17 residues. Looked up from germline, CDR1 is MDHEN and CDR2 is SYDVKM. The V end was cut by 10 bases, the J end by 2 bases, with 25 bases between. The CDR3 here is CATTTWSGVAHTDTQYF. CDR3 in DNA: TGTGCCACGACTACTTGGTCGGGGGTGGCCCACACAGATACGCAGTATTTT.

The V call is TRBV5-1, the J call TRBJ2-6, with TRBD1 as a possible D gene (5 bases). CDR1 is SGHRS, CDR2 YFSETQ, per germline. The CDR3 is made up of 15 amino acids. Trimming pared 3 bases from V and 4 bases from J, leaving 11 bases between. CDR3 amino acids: CASSSAGPGANVLTF. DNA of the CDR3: TGCGCCAGCAGCTCCGCAGGGCCCGGGGCCAACGTCCTGACTTTC.

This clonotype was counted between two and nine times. CDR3 sequence (DNA): TGTGCCAGCAGCCCGGCCGACAGGGCCTACGAGCAGTACTTC. Its protein is CASSPADRAYEQYF. The chain is built from TRBV7-9 and TRBJ2-5; 7 nucleotides agree with TRBD1. The assigned J gene may be wrong: the sequence end matches TRBJ2-7 better. CDR3 length equals 14 residues. Per germline, CDR1 SEHNR and CDR2 FQNEAQ (reference sequence).

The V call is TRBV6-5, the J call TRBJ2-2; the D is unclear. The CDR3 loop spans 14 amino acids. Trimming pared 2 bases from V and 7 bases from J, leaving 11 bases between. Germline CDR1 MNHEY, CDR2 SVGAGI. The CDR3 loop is CASSYALGIGELFF. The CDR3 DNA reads TGTGCCAGCAGTTACGCATTAGGTATCGGGGAGCTGTTTTTT.

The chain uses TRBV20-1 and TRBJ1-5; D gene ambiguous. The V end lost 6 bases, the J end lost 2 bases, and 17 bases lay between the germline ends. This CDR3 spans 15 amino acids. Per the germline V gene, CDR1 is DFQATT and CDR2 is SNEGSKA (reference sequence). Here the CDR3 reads CSAPVAGVGNQPQHF. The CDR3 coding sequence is TGCAGTGCCCCGGTCGCGGGTGTGGGCAATCAGCCCCAGCATTTT.

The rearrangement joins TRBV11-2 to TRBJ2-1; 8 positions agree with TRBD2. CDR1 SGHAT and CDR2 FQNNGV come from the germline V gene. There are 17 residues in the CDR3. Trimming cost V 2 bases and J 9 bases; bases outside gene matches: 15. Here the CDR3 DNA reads TGTGCCAGCAGCTTATTTCGGGCTGGCGGGAGGTACGGTGAGCAGTTCTTC. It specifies CASSLFRAGGRYGEQFF.

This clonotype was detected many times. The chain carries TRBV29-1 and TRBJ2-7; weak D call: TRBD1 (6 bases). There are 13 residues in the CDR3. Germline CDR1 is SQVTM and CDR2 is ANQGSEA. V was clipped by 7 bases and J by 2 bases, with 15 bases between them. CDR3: CSARSRTAYEQYF. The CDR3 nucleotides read TGCAGCGCGCGATCACGGACAGCCTACGAGCAGTACTTC.

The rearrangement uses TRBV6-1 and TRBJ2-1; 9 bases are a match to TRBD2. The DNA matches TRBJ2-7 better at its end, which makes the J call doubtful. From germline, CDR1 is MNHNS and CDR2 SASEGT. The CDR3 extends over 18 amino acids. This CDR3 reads CASSTPLLASGNYNEQYF. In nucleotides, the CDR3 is TGTGCCAGCAGCACACCCCTCCTGGCTAGCGGGAATTACAATGAGCAGTACTTC.

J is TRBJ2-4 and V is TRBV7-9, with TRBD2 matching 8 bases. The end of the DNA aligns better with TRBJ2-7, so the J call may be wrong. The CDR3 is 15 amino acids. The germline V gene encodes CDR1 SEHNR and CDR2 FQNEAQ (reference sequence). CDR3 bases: TGTGCCAGCAGCTTTACGGCGGGGGGAACCTACGAGCAGTACTTC. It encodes CASSFTAGGTYEQYF.

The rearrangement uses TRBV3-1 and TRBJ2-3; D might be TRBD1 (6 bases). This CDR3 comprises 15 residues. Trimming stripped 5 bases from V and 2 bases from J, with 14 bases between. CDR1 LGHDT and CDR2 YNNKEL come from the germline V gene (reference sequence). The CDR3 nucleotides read TGTGCCAGCAGCTTGAACAGGGCGGCCACAGATACGCAGTATTTT. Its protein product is CASSLNRAATDTQYF.